This entry lists 24 T cell receptor beta chains sequenced from one sample in a study of blood T cell repertoires in COVID-19. The method was immunoSEQ multiplex PCR; TCRdb's version includes in-frame clones alone and lacks a portion of them. The sample shows about 50,000 clones, around 88% of them seen only once. The sequencing input was peripheral blood. The receptors shown here come from a woman older than 75 with acute or convalescent COVID-19.

The chain links TRBV7-5 to TRBJ2-1; the D call in the table, TRBD2, was not verified against the DNA. TRBV7-5 is a recognized pseudogene. The CDR3 extends over 15 amino acids. The CDR3 protein is CARSSKRDFYNEQFF. The CDR3 nucleotides read TGTGCCAGAAGCTCCAAGCGGGACTTCTACAATGAGCAGTTCTTC.

The CDR3 nucleotides read TGTGCCAGCAGTTCCGGGTTGAAAGCTTTCTTT. Translation gives CASSSGLKAFF. The chain carries TRBV6-5 and TRBJ1-1; no reliable D call. The CDR3 is 11 residues long. Germline values: CDR1 MNHEY, CDR2 SVGAGI. Trimming pared 4 bases from V and 9 bases from J, leaving 9 bases between.

This chain joins TRBV3-1 (or the pseudogene TRBV3-2) and TRBJ2-1, with a tentative D call TRBD1 (5 bases). Trimming pared 0 bases from V and 0 bases from J, leaving 6 bases between. The CDR3 length is 15 residues. The germline V gene has CDR1 LGHDT and CDR2 YNNKEL (reference sequence). DNA for the CDR3: TGTGCCAGCAGCCAAGACAGGGACTCCTACAATGAGCAGTTCTTC. As protein: CASSQDRDSYNEQFF.

This clone appeared once. The chain links TRBV6-1 to TRBJ1-2; no definite D call. This CDR3 has 16 amino acids. With 3 bases removed from V and 0 bases from J, the gap between germline ends came to 14 bases. Germline CDR1 MNHNS, CDR2 SASEGT. CDR3 DNA sequence: TGTGCCAGCAGTGACCCCAATACAGTCTCTAACTATGGCTACACCTTC. It encodes CASSDPNTVSNYGYTF.

This clone was counted a few times. The rearrangement links TRBV6-5 to TRBJ1-3; the D is unclear. CDR3 length: 15 residues. The germline CDR1 and CDR2 sequences are MNHEY and SVGAGI. V was pared by 0 bases and J by 2 bases, with 8 bases between. CDR3 loop: CASSYSVAAGNTIYF. As DNA, the CDR3 is TGTGCCAGCAGTTACTCGGTGGCAGCTGGAAACACCATATATTTT.

The chain has TRBV12-3 or TRBV12-4 and TRBJ1-1, with 8 bases fitting TRBD1. Germline trimming cut 1 base from V and 10 bases from J; bases unmatched to any gene: 5. The CDR3 has 13 amino acids. This CDR3 reads CASSLGQGLGAFF. CDR3 DNA: TGTGCCAGCAGTTTAGGACAGGGGTTAGGAGCTTTCTTT.

The chain employs TRBV19 and TRBJ1-5; maybe TRBD1 (5 bases). V lost 5 bases to trimming and J lost 2 bases, with 13 bases between them. Germline CDR1 and CDR2: LNHDA and SQIVND (reference sequence). The CDR3 contains 15 residues. The CDR3 sequence is CASSSPDRRNQPQHF. CDR3 nucleotides: TGTGCCAGTAGTTCGCCAGACAGACGCAATCAGCCCCAGCATTTT.

The rearrangement links TRBV27 to TRBJ1-2, with 8 bases aligning to TRBD1. V shed 4 bases, J shed 1 base, and the junction held 8 bases outside the gene matches. This CDR3 is 16 amino acids long. CDR1 is MNHEY, CDR2 SMNVEV, per germline (reference sequence). The CDR3 region has the DNA TGTGCCAGCAGTTCCCGTCCACAGGGGGTTAACTATGGCTACACCTTC. Amino acid sequence: CASSSRPQGVNYGYTF.

This rearrangement joins TRBV30 to TRBJ2-1; 8 nucleotides line up with TRBD2. Germline V CDR1 and CDR2: GTSNPN, SVGIG (reference sequence). V shed 0 bases and J 2 bases; nucleotides not matched to a gene: 0. The CDR3 runs to 14 residues. The CDR3 protein is CAWSVLAAYNEQFF. Written as DNA, the CDR3 is TGTGCCTGGAGTGTACTAGCGGCCTACAATGAGCAGTTCTTC.

CDR3 loop: CASSDLLGTGLIGTEAFF. CDR3 DNA: TGTGCCAGCAGTGATCTTCTCGGGACAGGGTTGATAGGCACTGAAGCTTTCTTT. The chain links TRBV2 to TRBJ1-1; TRBD1 matches 9 bases. V lost 3 bases, J lost 4 bases, and 15 bases stayed unmatched. This CDR3 has 18 amino acids. CDR1 is SNHLY and CDR2 is FYNNEI in the germline V gene.

This chain links TRBV9 with TRBJ1-1; D ambiguous. This CDR3 comprises 13 residues. From germline, CDR1 is SGDLS and CDR2 YYNGEE. The germline V and J ends were trimmed by 0 bases and 4 bases, with 7 bases remaining between them. The CDR3 sequence: CASSVGAGTEAFF. Here the CDR3 DNA reads TGTGCCAGCAGCGTAGGGGCAGGCACTGAAGCTTTCTTT.

The CDR3 here is CASGQGMGNQPQHF. The CDR3 bases are TGTGCCAGCGGACAGGGTATGGGCAATCAGCCCCAGCATTTT. The J gene is TRBJ1-5, the V gene TRBV5-6; 8 bases match TRBD1. V gave up 7 bases and J gave up 2 bases; unmatched junction bases: 5. This CDR3 is built from 14 residues. CDR1 and CDR2 from the germline V gene are SGHDT and YYEEEE. The entire variable domain, with the rest obtained from reference TRBV5-6 and TRBJ1-5, is as follows: DAGVTQSPTHLIKTRGQQVTLRCSPKSGHDTVSWYQQALGQGPQFIFQYYEEEERQRGNFPDRFSGHQFPNYSSELNVNALLLGDSALYLCASGQGMGNQPQHFGDGTRLSIL.

The chain recombines TRBV7-9 with TRBJ1-5, with a tentative D call TRBD1 (6 bases). The CDR3 extends over 14 amino acids. Per germline, CDR1 SEHNR and CDR2 FQNEAQ (reference sequence). V lost 5 bases and J 6 bases, leaving 14 bases between the germline ends. The CDR3 nucleotides are TGTGCCAGCAGCGCAAACAGGGATGCTCAGCCCCAGCATTTT. This gives the protein CASSANRDAQPQHF.

The chain has TRBV5-5 and TRBJ1-5; 7 bases map to TRBD1. The germline V gene encodes CDR1 SGHKS and CDR2 YYEKEE (reference sequence). The CDR3 runs to 16 residues. Germline trimming cut 4 bases from V and 3 bases from J; bases unmatched to any gene: 10. The DNA for the CDR3 is TGTGCCAGCAGCAACAGGGGTGGGGGAAACAATCAGCCCCAGCATTTT. Amino acids: CASSNRGGGNNQPQHF.

The chain employs TRBV20-1 and TRBJ2-1; 10 bases match TRBD1. The V gene's germline CDR1 is DFQATT and CDR2 SNEGSKA (reference sequence). The V gene end was trimmed by 6 bases and the J gene end by 5 bases; junction bases not matched to a gene: 13. CDR3 length equals 16 residues. The chain's CDR3 is CSASGATGGYNNEQFF. CDR3 DNA: TGCAGTGCAAGTGGGGCGACAGGGGGCTATAACAATGAGCAGTTCTTC.

The gene calls are TRBV11-3 and TRBJ2-5, with 8 bases fitting TRBD1. This CDR3 has 14 amino acids. The germline gives CDR1 SGHNT, CDR2 YENEEA. V dropped 5 bases and J dropped 4; count of bases not matched to a gene: 6. The CDR3 DNA sequence: TGTGCCAGCAGCCCCTCAGGGGGCGGAGAGACCCAGTACTTC. Protein sequence: CASSPSGGGETQYF.

This chain connects TRBV19 to TRBJ2-1; 7 bases are shared with TRBD2. This CDR3 is 15 amino acids long. V was clipped by 3 bases and J by 5 bases; unmatched bases: 7. Germline loops: CDR1 LNHDA, CDR2 SQIVND (reference sequence). The CDR3 spells CASSIGSGYNNEQFF. DNA of the CDR3: TGTGCCAGTAGTATCGGTAGCGGGTATAACAATGAGCAGTTCTTC.

This clone was seen a handful of times. The chain joins TRBV5-1 to TRBJ2-7; 9 nucleotides agree with TRBD1. J lost 5 bases, V lost 3 bases, and 6 bases had no gene match. This CDR3 is 14 amino acids long. Germline V gene data show CDR1 as SGHRS and CDR2 as YFSETQ. The CDR3 sequence: CASSSGQGHNEQYF. In nucleotides, the CDR3 is TGCGCCAGCAGCTCCGGACAGGGGCACAACGAGCAGTACTTC. Variable domain in full (rest from reference TRBV5-1 and TRBJ2-7): KAGVTQTPRYLIKTRGQQVTLSCSPISGHRSVSWYQQTPGQGLQFLFEYFSETQRNKGNFPGRFSGRQFSNSRSEMNVSTLELGDSALYLCASSSGQGHNEQYFGPGTRLTVT.

This chain connects TRBV7-2 to TRBJ2-7; possible D gene TRBD1, 5 bases. Germline assignment: CDR1 SGHTA and CDR2 FQGNSA. V lost 4 bases and J 5 bases, leaving 18 bases between the germline ends. The CDR3 extends over 15 amino acids. CDR3 loop: CASSSFKGRGHEQYF. The CDR3 nucleotides are TGTGCCAGCAGCTCTTTTAAGGGGCGTGGACACGAGCAGTACTTC. The full variable domain, with the rest looked up from reference TRBV7-2 and TRBJ2-7, is GAGVSQSPSNKVTEKGKDVELRCDPISGHTALYWYRQSLGQGLEFLIYFQGNSAPDKSGLPSDRFSAERTGGSVSTLTIQRTQQEDSAVYLCASSSFKGRGHEQYFGPGTRLTVT.

The V call is TRBV2, the J call TRBJ2-5; no reliable D call. CDR1 and CDR2 from the germline V gene are SNHLY and FYNNEI. This CDR3 comprises 12 residues. V was trimmed by 3 bases and J by 2 bases, leaving 4 bases between them. CDR3 loop: CASSDVQETQYF. The DNA for the CDR3 is TGTGCCAGCAGTGACGTTCAAGAGACCCAGTACTTC.

This chain connects TRBV27 to TRBJ1-6; D may be TRBD1 (6 bases). This CDR3 spans 15 amino acids. V was shortened by 1 base and J by 10 bases, with 14 bases between the two germline ends. CDR1 is MNHEY and CDR2 is SMNVEV in the germline V gene (reference sequence). CDR3 DNA sequence: TGTGCCAGCAGTTTATGGGCCAGGGGCGCGTCACCCCTCCACTTT. Translating it yields CASSLWARGASPLHF.

The chain employs TRBV6-6 and TRBJ1-2, with TRBD1 matching over 8 bases. Germline V lookup: CDR1 MNHNY, CDR2 SVGAGI (reference sequence). This CDR3 has 15 residues. The V and J ends lost 6 bases and 5 bases, in that order; junction bases with no gene match: 11. For the CDR3, the DNA is TGTGCCAGCAGCTGGACAGGGACGCCGCCATATGGCTACACCTTC. Translating it yields CASSWTGTPPYGYTF.

The chain is built from TRBV9 and TRBJ1-1; D remains ambiguous. Trimming stripped 0 bases from V and 10 bases from J, with 13 bases between. The CDR3 extends over 13 amino acids. Germline assignment: CDR1 SGDLS and CDR2 YYNGEE. The DNA for the CDR3 is TGTGCCAGCAGCGTAGACACTAGCATGAGAGCTTTCTTT. The encoded protein is CASSVDTSMRAFF.

The V call is TRBV7-2, the J call TRBJ1-2, with a weak D call TRBD1 (5 bases). Germline CDR1 is SGHTA and CDR2 is FQGNSA. The CDR3 spans 14 residues. V lost 0 bases, J lost 7 bases, and 12 bases lay in between. CDR3 bases: TGTGCCAGCAGCTTAGCGGGGGAGGGCGGTGGCTACACCTTC. Protein sequence: CASSLAGEGGGYTF.